This T cell receptor beta chain comes out of a study of cytotoxic CD8 clonotypes in ibrutinib-treated CLL. Using immunoSEQ multiplex PCR, the repertoire was profiled, and TCRdb retains in-frame clones only, with some absent. This sample yields about 39,000 clones, of which about two thirds are seen a single time; less than 7.5% belongs to the top ten. In regard to this clone: Its antigen is unknown.

Study-level results: Sustained-remission and progressing patients were not sampled at matched times. Circulating CD8+ T-cell counts were tracked by baseline clonality, which exceeded that of age-matched healthy donors. Public clonotypes, found uncommonly, either contracted or stayed stable on treatment.

The ends were cut back, 5 bases at V and 3 bases at J, with 2 bases in the middle. This CDR3 comprises 12 residues. Germline CDR1 and CDR2: KGHSH and LQKENI. The rearrangement uses TRBV18 and TRBJ2-6; no clear D gene. The source of this sequence is a human donor with chronic lymphocytic leukemia. The sample here was PBMCs, taken at disease progression, from a patient treated with ibrutinib. In nucleotides, the CDR3 is TGTGCCAGCTCAGGTGGGGCCAACGTCCTGACTTTC. Amino acids: CASSGGANVLTF.